This record covers a single T cell receptor (beta chain). Its target is not known. The study ran the assay at deep level. Each sorted subset replicate got 200 ng genomic DNA, tens of thousands of genomes. Some clones are missing from TCRdb's copy, which holds only in-frame ones; the method was immunoSEQ multiplex PCR. The sample carries about 2 million clones, over 85% recorded once. Terminally differentiated effector memory CD45RA+ cells were left out of the naive CD8 fraction, which was CD45RO-negative and positively selected for CCR7. This entry belongs to a study of shared clonotypes between healthy human individuals. Study in general: For every donor, three CD4 naive, three CD4 memory, two CD8 naive and one CD8 memory plates were used.

Trimming took off 3 bases at V and 7 bases at J, with 13 bases between the two ends. This CDR3 has 13 residues. Germline V lookup: CDR1 SGHRS, CDR2 YFSETQ. Points from the study as a whole: Sampling covered blood only; tissue repertoires likely differ.

This chain connects TRBV5-1 to TRBJ1-1; D is unclear. The sequence was collected from a man in his late teens or twenties in good health. Material: naive CD8+ T cells sorted from blood. CDR3 sequence: CASSSDGRLEAFF. DNA for the CDR3: TGCGCCAGCAGCTCCGACGGGAGACTTGAAGCTTTCTTT.